This is a list of T cell receptor beta chains from one sample in a study of blood T cell repertoires in COVID-19. Libraries were prepared by immunoSEQ multiplex PCR; TCRdb keeps only in-frame clonotypes and omits some of them. The table records about 150,000 clones, around four fifths of them present only once. Sequences were obtained from peripheral blood. Receptor source: a woman aged 60-75 years with acute or convalescent COVID-19. Each CDR3 is given with its conserved first and last residue. Only part of the rows carry a size: once, few, many, or a class if the clone is expanded.

TRBJ1-5,-,TRBV6-5,CASARDRGSLQHF
TRBJ1-6,once,TRBV18,CASSQQGENSPLHF
TRBJ1-1,-,TRBV6-4,CASRGGVTNTEAFF
TRBJ2-2,-,TRBV2,CASTLFPGTGPSELFF
TRBJ2-1,-,TRBV6-4,CASGIPGDYNEQFF
TRBJ1-5,-,TRBV6-6,CASSQGAYQPQHF
TRBJ1-2,-,TRBV14,CASSQEWEGPHTF
TRBJ2-2,-,TRBV7-2,CASRRGASNTGELFF
TRBJ2-5,-,TRBV30,CAWSVKLIQETQYF
TRBJ1-2,-,TRBV10-2,CASSDPGLADYGYTF
TRBJ2-5,-,TRBV18,CASSPLGTSVSETQYF
TRBJ1-1,few,TRBV5-1,CASSLPMTGVNTEAFF
TRBJ1-4,-,TRBV13,CASSLADDRLNEKLFF
TRBJ2-2,few,TRBV6-2/TRBV6-3,CASSYGARGPCDSGELFF
TRBJ1-1,once,TRBV5-4,CASSIGQGRGLNTEAFF
TRBJ1-4,-,TRBV3-1/TRBV3-2,CASSPTGTANEKLFF
TRBJ2-2,-,TRBV2,CASSGFGQNTGELFF
TRBJ1-5,-,TRBV28,CASSSGTGVDQPQHF
TRBJ2-1,-,TRBV5-1,CASSPMGGNNEQFF
TRBJ2-6,-,TRBV11-2,CASSLDPGVISGANVLTF
TRBJ2-3,once,TRBV11-3,CASSLGNSGGPTDTQYF
TRBJ1-2,-,TRBV5-1,CASSRWGDRGFGYTF
TRBJ1-1,-,TRBV14,CASSRMTDSSEAFF
TRBJ1-4,few,TRBV5-1,CASSLGQYEKLFF
TRBJ2-2,-,TRBV7-2,CASSLTAGGYTGELFF
TRBJ1-2,-,TRBV5-4,CASSLDRGRGYTF
TRBJ2-5,-,TRBV3-1/TRBV3-2,CASSQKRGASGTQYF
TRBJ2-3,once,TRBV4-3,CASSQDLAGGPRSTDTQYF